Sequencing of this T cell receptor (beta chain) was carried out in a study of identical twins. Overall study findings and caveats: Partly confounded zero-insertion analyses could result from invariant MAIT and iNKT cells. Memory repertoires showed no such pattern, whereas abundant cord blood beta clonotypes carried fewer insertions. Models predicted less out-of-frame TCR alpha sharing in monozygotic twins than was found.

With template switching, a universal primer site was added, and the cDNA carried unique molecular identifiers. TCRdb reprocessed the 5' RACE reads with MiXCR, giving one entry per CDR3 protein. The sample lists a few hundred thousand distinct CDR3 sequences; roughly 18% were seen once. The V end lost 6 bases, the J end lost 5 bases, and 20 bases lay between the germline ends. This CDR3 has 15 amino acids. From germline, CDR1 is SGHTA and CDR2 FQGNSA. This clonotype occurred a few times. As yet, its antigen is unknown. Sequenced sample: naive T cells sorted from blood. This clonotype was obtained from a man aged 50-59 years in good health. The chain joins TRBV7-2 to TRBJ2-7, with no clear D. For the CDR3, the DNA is TGTGCCAGCAGACAAGCCCCAAACGGTTACGACGAGCAGTACTTC. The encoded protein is CASRQAPNGYDEQYF.